These 17 T cell receptor beta chains were all obtained from the same sample, sequenced in a study of response to subunit inactivated influenza vaccine. TCRdb analysed the RT-PCR reads with MiXCR anew, one entry per CDR3 protein. The repertoire holds fewer than 550,000 distinct CDR3 sequences, with about 25% as singletons. The sequencing here drew on CD4+ T cells sorted from PBMCs, taken 4 to 6 days after vaccination. Receptor source: a man between 50 and 59 years old who received an inactivated influenza vaccine.

This clonotype showed up just a few times. The rearrangement joins TRBV20-1 to TRBJ2-7; 9 bases are shared with TRBD1. The CDR3 has 15 residues. Germline V CDR1 and CDR2: DFQATT, SNEGSKA (reference sequence). Germline trimming cut 6 bases from V and 0 bases from J; bases unmatched to any gene: 9. CDR3 nucleotides: TGCAGTGCAAAAACAGGGGGCGGGGGCTCCTACGAGCAGTACTTC. This translates into CSAKTGGGGSYEQYF.

Only a few counts were recorded for this clonotype. V is TRBV4-2 and J is TRBJ1-6, with D unclear. CDR1 LGHNA and CDR2 YNFKEQ come from the germline V gene. V lost 4 bases and J 7 bases, leaving 17 bases between the germline ends. The CDR3 length is 16 residues. CDR3 nucleotides: TGTGCCAGCAGCCCGACTTTTGTCGAGCTAAATTCACCCCTCCACTTT. Amino acid sequence: CASSPTFVELNSPLHF.

The chain joins TRBV12-3 or TRBV12-4 to TRBJ1-1, with D possibly TRBD1 on 6 matching bases. With 2 bases removed from V and 6 bases from J, the gap between germline ends came to 10 bases. The CDR3 sequence is 13 residues long. DNA of the CDR3: TGTGCCAGCAGTTTACGGGGGCAGGCTGAAGCTTTCTTT. Its protein product is CASSLRGQAEAFF.

This clonotype was counted between two and nine times. The CDR3 DNA follows: TGCAGTGCTAGAGTCTTACAGGGGGGGTTCCAAGAGACCCAGTACTTC. Encoded protein: CSARVLQGGFQETQYF. J is TRBJ2-5 and V is TRBV20-1; the D gene is possibly TRBD1 (8 bases). V lost 1 base to trimming and J lost 1 base, with 16 bases between them. The germline V gene encodes CDR1 DFQATT and CDR2 SNEGSKA (reference sequence). CDR3 length: 16 residues.

The chain couples TRBV29-1 to TRBJ2-5; the D is unclear. From germline, CDR1 is SQVTM and CDR2 ANQGSEA. This CDR3 has 11 amino acids. V lost 4 bases to trimming and J lost 5 bases, with 8 bases between them. This CDR3 reads CSVALDETQYF. CDR3 DNA sequence: TGCAGCGTTGCGCTCGACGAGACCCAGTACTTC.

The chain uses TRBV27 and TRBJ2-5; 12 bases fit TRBD2. The V gene's germline CDR1 is MNHEY and CDR2 SMNVEV (reference sequence). V lost 4 bases to trimming and J lost 4 bases; unmatched junction nucleotides: 7. There are 16 residues in the CDR3. CDR3: CASSSRLAGAGETQYF. The CDR3 DNA is TGTGCCAGCAGTTCCCGACTAGCGGGGGCCGGAGAGACCCAGTACTTC.

V is TRBV7-9 and J is TRBJ1-3; D is undetermined. The germline V gene encodes CDR1 SEHNR and CDR2 FQNEAQ (reference sequence). The CDR3 is 15 residues long. Deletions cut 7 bases from V and 0 bases from J, with 13 bases between. The CDR3 spells CASTHVTSSGNTIYF. CDR3 coding DNA: TGTGCCAGCACCCATGTGACATCCTCTGGAAACACCATATATTTT.

The gene calls are TRBV27 and TRBJ1-5; D remains unclear. Trimming removed 6 bases at V and 7 bases at J, with 13 bases between. Germline lookup yields CDR1 MNHEY and CDR2 SMNVEV (reference sequence). The length of the CDR3 is 13 residues. The CDR3 protein is CASRLAGWQPQHF. The CDR3 region has the DNA TGTGCCAGCAGGCTAGCGGGTTGGCAGCCCCAGCATTTT.

The gene calls are TRBV10-1 and TRBJ2-5; no definite D call. Trimming removed 4 bases from V and 4 bases from J, with 10 bases in between. CDR1 is WNHNN, CDR2 SYGVQD, per germline (reference sequence). This CDR3 contains 13 residues. CDR3 sequence (DNA): TGCGCCAGCAGTGTAAGACACGGAGAGACCCAGTACTTC. It specifies CASSVRHGETQYF.

The chain recombines TRBV5-6 with TRBJ1-1; 9 positions match TRBD1. The CDR3 has 14 amino acids. Germline V CDR1 and CDR2: SGHDT, YYEEEE. V lost 0 bases and J lost 6; bases outside the gene matches: 3. CDR3 DNA sequence: TGTGCCAGCAGCTTGGACAGGGGGCTGGCTGAAGCTTTCTTT. The encoded protein is CASSLDRGLAEAFF.

This sequence joins TRBV7-2 and TRBJ2-7, with a weak D call TRBD1 (5 bases). The V gene lost 4 bases and the J gene lost 4 bases, with 17 bases spanning the gap. Germline assignment: CDR1 SGHTA and CDR2 FQGNSA. The CDR3 extends over 15 amino acids. CDR3 in DNA: TGTGCCAGCAGCTCCCAGGGTGGCCTTTCGTACGAGCAGTACTTC. It yields the protein CASSSQGGLSYEQYF.

The chain has TRBV20-1 and TRBJ2-7; D is ambiguous. V lost 3 bases and J 0 bases, leaving 12 bases between the germline ends. The germline gives CDR1 DFQATT, CDR2 SNEGSKA (reference sequence). This CDR3 contains 14 residues. The CDR3 sequence: CSASQHSPSYEQYF. In DNA, the CDR3 is TGCAGTGCTAGCCAACACAGTCCCTCCTACGAGCAGTACTTC.

The chain employs TRBV30 and TRBJ2-7, with D possibly matching TRBD1 (6 bases). Germline CDR1 reads GTSNPN; CDR2 reads SVGIG (reference sequence). The CDR3 has 13 amino acids. Trimming cost V 7 bases and J 5 bases, with 18 bases left between them. CDR3 nucleotide sequence: TGTGCCTCCACCCGGGGCAGGGGAAACGAGCAGTACTTC. Translated, it gives CASTRGRGNEQYF.

This clonotype was seen a handful of times. This chain links TRBV29-1 with TRBJ1-1; 10 positions agree with TRBD1. With 7 bases clipped from V and 1 base from J, the junction kept 6 bases outside the gene matches. The germline CDR1 and CDR2 sequences are SQVTM and ANQGSEA. This CDR3 spans 14 amino acids. CDR3 protein: CSAHRTGGNTEAFF. CDR3 nucleotide sequence: TGCAGCGCCCACAGGACAGGGGGGAACACTGAAGCTTTCTTT. Variable domain in full (rest from reference TRBV29-1 and TRBJ1-1): SAVISQKPSRDICQRGTSLTIQCQVDSQVTMMFWYRQQPGQSLTLIATANQGSEATYESGFVIDKFPISRPNLTFSTLTVSNMSPEDSSIYLCSAHRTGGNTEAFFGQGTRLTVV.

As regards this clonotype: The junction and the germline gene differ at one end; a read error may be behind it. This chain uses TRBV12-3 or TRBV12-4 with TRBJ2-1; TRBD2 aligns across 11 bases. CDR3 length: 17 amino acids. CDR3 in amino acids: CACSSPFLAGGYNEQFF. The CDR3 DNA is TGTGCCTGCAGCTCACCGTTCCTAGCGGGGGGTTACAATGAGCAGTTCTTC.

This clonotype was found a few times. The rearrangement uses TRBV5-1 and TRBJ2-3; maybe TRBD2 (6 bases). Trimming stripped 4 bases from V and 0 bases from J, with 15 bases between. The germline V gene has CDR1 SGHRS and CDR2 YFSETQ. This CDR3 is 16 amino acids long. The CDR3 DNA reads TGCGCCAGCAGCCCGGGACTTTCTACTAGCACAGATACGCAGTATTTT. Translation: CASSPGLSTSTDTQYF.

This clonotype came up a few times. V gene TRBV20-1 combines with J gene TRBJ2-1, with 16 positions matching TRBD2. CDR3 length: 19 residues. The germline V gene encodes CDR1 DFQATT and CDR2 SNEGSKA (reference sequence). Trimming removed 3 bases from V and 2 bases from J; junction bases left unmatched: 10. The CDR3 sequence is CSASSLGLAGGITYNEQFF. DNA of the CDR3: TGCAGTGCTAGTAGTTTGGGACTAGCGGGAGGGATTACCTACAATGAGCAGTTCTTC.